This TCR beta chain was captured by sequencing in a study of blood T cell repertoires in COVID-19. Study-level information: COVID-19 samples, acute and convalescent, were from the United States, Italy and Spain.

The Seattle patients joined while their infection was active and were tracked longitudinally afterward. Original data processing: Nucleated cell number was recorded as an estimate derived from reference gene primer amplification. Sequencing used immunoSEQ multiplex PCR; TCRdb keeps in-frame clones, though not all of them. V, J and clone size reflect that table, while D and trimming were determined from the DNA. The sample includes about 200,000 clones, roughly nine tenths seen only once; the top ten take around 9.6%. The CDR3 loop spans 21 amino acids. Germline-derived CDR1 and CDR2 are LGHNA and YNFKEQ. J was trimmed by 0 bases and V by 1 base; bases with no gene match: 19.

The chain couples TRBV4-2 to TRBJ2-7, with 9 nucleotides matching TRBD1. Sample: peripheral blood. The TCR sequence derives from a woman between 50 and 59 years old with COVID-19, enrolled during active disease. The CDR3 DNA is TGTGCCAGCAGCCAAGGGAAAAGGGGGACAGGGTCATCAGGTACCTCCTACGAGCAGTACGTC. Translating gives CASSQGKRGTGSSGTSYEQYV.